The present T cell receptor (beta chain) was sequenced within a study of human CD8 memory T cell subsets. The CDR3 is made up of 15 amino acids. Germline lookup yields CDR1 SGHRS and CDR2 YFSETQ. UMI-labeled 5' RACE was used, and it produced the TCR beta libraries. Reprocessing the 5' RACE reads, TCRdb reports a single entry for every CDR3 protein and omits DNA. The data show approximately 7,500 distinct CDR3 sequences, and the top ten clones hold more than 20%. The sequence derives from a human donor in good health. The rearrangement links TRBV5-1 to TRBJ2-3; TCRdb's D call, TRBD1, is unchecked because there is no DNA. The sequenced sample was CD8+ T cells from PBMCs. The CDR3 is CASSPLDRETDTQYF. Looking up the rest from reference TRBV5-1 and TRBJ2-3 gives the full variable domain: KAGVTQTPRYLIKTRGQQVTLSCSPISGHRSVSWYQQTPGQGLQFLFEYFSETQRNKGNFPGRFSGRQFSNSRSEMNVSTLELGDSALYLCASSPLDRETDTQYFGPGTRLTVL.